The 9 T cell receptor beta chains presented below share a single source sample, sequenced in a study of T cells after yellow fever vaccination. Via MiXCR, TCRdb re-called the 5' RACE reads, giving one row per CDR3 protein. The sample lists 340,000 or so distinct CDR3 sequences; under 15% were seen once. The sequences come from CD4+ T cells sorted from PBMCs, collected 15 days after the yellow fever booster vaccination. These receptor sequences come from a man between 18 and 29 years old who received the YFV17D yellow fever vaccine.

The chain couples TRBV4-3 to TRBJ2-1, with 9 positions matching TRBD2. Germline-derived CDR1 and CDR2 are LGHNA and YSLEER. The CDR3 consists of 17 residues. V lost 0 bases, J lost 7 bases, and 10 bases stayed unmatched. The CDR3 sequence is CASSQDSLRGGRNEQFF. CDR3 DNA: TGCGCCAGCAGCCAAGATTCATTGCGGGGGGGCAGGAATGAGCAGTTCTTC.

This chain uses TRBV7-2 with TRBJ2-5, with D possibly TRBD1 on 6 matching bases. Trimming cost V 6 bases and J 2 bases, with 13 bases left between them. CDR1 SGHTA and CDR2 FQGNSA come from the germline V gene. CDR3 length equals 14 residues. The CDR3, as DNA: TGTGCCAGCAGTAGACGAAGGGGGCAAGAGACCCAGTACTTC. Protein product: CASSRRRGQETQYF.

This clonotype was observed at least ten times. CDR3 nucleotide sequence: TGCGCCAGCACCAAAGGGGGTCGAGAGACCCAGTACTTC. This encodes CASTKGGRETQYF. V and J are TRBV5-1 and TRBJ2-5, with D possibly matching TRBD1 (6 bases). From germline, CDR1 is SGHRS and CDR2 YFSETQ. V was cut by 6 bases and J by 4 bases, with 13 bases left in between. This CDR3 region has 13 residues.

The J gene is TRBJ2-1, the V gene TRBV18; 7 bases agree with TRBD2. CDR3 length equals 15 residues. Germline lookup yields CDR1 KGHSH and CDR2 LQKENI. Trimming cost V 1 base and J 0 bases; bases outside gene matches: 0. The CDR3 coding sequence is TGTGCCAGCTCACCACAGCGGGACTCCTACAATGAGCAGTTCTTC. It codes for CASSPQRDSYNEQFF. Full variable domain (remainder filled in from reference TRBV18 and TRBJ2-1): NAGVMQNPRHLVRRRGQEARLRCSPMKGHSHVYWYRQLPEEGLKFMVYLQKENIIDESGMPKERFSAEFPKEGPSILRIQQVVRGDSAAYFCASSPQRDSYNEQFFGPGTRLTVL.

The chain couples TRBV29-1 to TRBJ2-5; D possibly uses TRBD1 or TRBD2 (5 bases each). The V gene lost 4 bases and the J gene lost 2 bases, with 11 bases spanning the gap. This CDR3 has 13 residues. Germline V gene sequence: CDR1 SQVTM, CDR2 ANQGSEA. The CDR3 DNA reads as TGCAGCGTTGTGGGACGGTTTCAAGAGACCCAGTACTTC. It yields the protein CSVVGRFQETQYF. Full variable domain (outside the CDR3, taken from reference TRBV29-1 and TRBJ2-5): SAVISQKPSRDICQRGTSLTIQCQVDSQVTMMFWYRQQPGQSLTLIATANQGSEATYESGFVIDKFPISRPNLTFSTLTVSNMSPEDSSIYLCSVVGRFQETQYFGPGTRLLVL.

Worth noting for this clonotype: The junction departs from the called germline gene at one end, perhaps through a read error. The chain employs TRBV20-1 and TRBJ1-1, with D possibly matching TRBD1 (5 bases). The V gene's germline CDR1 is DFQATT and CDR2 SNEGSKA (reference sequence). This CDR3 contains 12 residues. CDR3 in amino acids: CSARAGRTEVFF. Written as DNA, the CDR3 is TGCAGTGCTAGGGCAGGGAGGACTGAAGTTTTCTTT.

This clonotype has more than one count but fewer than ten. J is TRBJ2-7 and V is TRBV20-1; 7 nucleotides match TRBD2. The germline CDR1 and CDR2 sequences are DFQATT and SNEGSKA (reference sequence). The CDR3 has 15 amino acids. With V trimmed by 3 bases and J by 1 base, 9 bases remained unmatched. CDR3 amino acids: CSASETSRLSYEQYF. The CDR3 DNA reads as TGCAGTGCTAGTGAGACTAGCCGGCTTTCCTACGAGCAGTACTTC.

The V and J genes are TRBV20-1 and TRBJ2-5; 8 nucleotides line up with TRBD2. Germline CDR1 reads DFQATT; CDR2 reads SNEGSKA (reference sequence). The CDR3 has 14 amino acids. The V and J ends lost 6 bases and 5 bases, in that order; junction bases with no gene match: 11. CDR3 residues: CSARRAAGVETQYF. The DNA for the CDR3 is TGCAGTGCCCGGAGGGCAGCGGGGGTTGAGACCCAGTACTTC.

This rearrangement joins TRBV7-2 to TRBJ1-4; no reliable D call. The V gene's germline CDR1 is SGHTA and CDR2 FQGNSA. V lost 6 bases, J lost 2 bases, and 10 bases lay in between. CDR3 length: 14 amino acids. CDR3 sequence: CASRLMPTNEKLFF. The CDR3 nucleotides are TGTGCCAGCAGGTTAATGCCTACTAATGAAAAACTGTTTTTT.